Following are 18 T cell receptor beta chains from one sample sequenced in a study of neoadjuvant anti-PD-1 for oral cavity cancer. Clones were read by immunoSEQ multiplex PCR, and TCRdb kept only the in-frame ones, dropping some. Seen here are about 32,000 clones, about 77% observed once, and the top ten hold 3.4%. Time point given: after neoadjuvant nivolumab, at surgical resection. Sequences were derived from PBMCs, sampled after nivolumab (anti-PD-1) treatment. The origin of the receptors is a person aged 35 to 85 with oral cavity squamous cell carcinoma.

The chain uses TRBV19 and TRBJ2-3; D uncertain. V lost 7 bases to trimming and J lost 0 bases, with 14 bases between them. The CDR3 extends over 15 amino acids. Per the germline V gene, CDR1 is LNHDA and CDR2 is SQIVND (reference sequence). The CDR3 coding sequence is TGTGCCAGTAACACGCTCGGGTTAAGCACAGATACGCAGTATTTT. This encodes CASNTLGLSTDTQYF.

This clone was found a few times. The chain links TRBV28 to TRBJ2-3, with 11 bases aligning to TRBD2. Germline CDR1 reads MDHEN; CDR2 reads SYDVKM. Trimming took 3 bases from V and 2 from J; bases not matched to a gene: 4. The CDR3 length is 16 residues. The CDR3 DNA follows: TGTGCCAGCAGTTTTGTAGCGGGGGGGTTCACAGATACGCAGTATTTT. Encoded protein: CASSFVAGGFTDTQYF.

This chain joins TRBV10-3 and TRBJ2-5; D possibly uses TRBD1 or TRBD2 (5 bases each). The CDR3 sequence is 13 residues long. In germline, CDR1 is ENHRY, CDR2 SYGVKD. Trimming left V 4 bases short and J 3 bases short, with 9 bases between. The CDR3 region is CAISGGSEETQYF. CDR3 DNA sequence: TGTGCCATCAGTGGGGGGAGCGAAGAGACCCAGTACTTC.

This clone was detected a few times. The chain joins TRBV5-8 to TRBJ2-3, with 8 nucleotides matching TRBD2. The CDR3 is 14 residues long. V shed 7 bases and J 7 bases; nucleotides not matched to a gene: 11. Looked up from germline, CDR1 is SGHTS and CDR2 is YDEGEE. CDR3 bases: TGTGCCAGCCCACCGGGACTAGGGACTAATACGCAGTATTTT. Protein product: CASPPGLGTNTQYF.

The chain uses TRBV7-9 and TRBJ1-1; no reliable D call. This CDR3 region has 10 residues. V dropped 7 bases and J dropped 5 bases, with 5 bases sitting between them. Germline CDR1 and CDR2: SEHNR and FQNEAQ (reference sequence). The CDR3 region is CASTGTEAFF. The CDR3 DNA reads as TGTGCCAGCACGGGGACTGAAGCTTTCTTT. Drawing the rest from reference TRBV7-9 and TRBJ1-1, the complete variable domain is DTGVSQNPRHKITKRGQNVTFRCDPISEHNRLYWYRQTLGQGPEFLTYFQNEAQLEKSRLLSDRFSAERPKGSFSTLEIQRTEQGDSAMYLCASTGTEAFFGQGTRLTVV.

The rearrangement uses TRBV28 and TRBJ2-1; D is ambiguous. The CDR3 consists of 12 residues. The germline V gene encodes CDR1 MDHEN and CDR2 SYDVKM. Trimming pared 2 bases from V and 10 bases from J, leaving 9 bases between. CDR3: CASSLRGLEQFF. The CDR3 region has the DNA TGTGCCAGCAGTTTACGAGGCCTGGAGCAGTTCTTC.

This clone was observed a few times. The chain joins TRBV19 to TRBJ2-3; tentative D call: TRBD2 (5 bases). Germline assignment: CDR1 LNHDA and CDR2 SQIVND (reference sequence). V lost 10 bases, J lost 2 bases, and 19 bases lay in between. The CDR3 has 15 residues. CDR3 sequence: CATCRDGAYTDTQYF. DNA for the CDR3: TGTGCCACCTGCCGGGATGGAGCCTACACAGATACGCAGTATTTT.

This chain joins TRBV7-8 and TRBJ2-5; the D call may be TRBD1 or TRBD2 (5 bases each). Trimming stripped 2 bases from V and 3 bases from J, with 10 bases between. Looked up from germline, CDR1 is SGHVS and CDR2 is FQNEAQ. This CDR3 spans 14 amino acids. CDR3 sequence reads: CASSLSGQKETQYF. CDR3 DNA sequence: TGTGCCAGCAGCTTATCGGGGCAGAAAGAGACCCAGTACTTC.

The rearrangement uses TRBV30 and TRBJ1-6, with TRBD1 identical over 8 bases. After removal of 4 bases from V and 8 bases from J, the junction contained 10 bases not matched to a gene. This CDR3 comprises 15 residues. CDR1 is GTSNPN and CDR2 is SVGIG in the germline V gene (reference sequence). CDR3 sequence (DNA): TGTGCCTGGATTCCTCAACAGGGGGTTGATTCACCCCTCCACTTT. Encoded protein: CAWIPQQGVDSPLHF.

The chain combines TRBV5-1 with TRBJ2-7; 9 bases agree with TRBD1. This CDR3 spans 15 amino acids. Per germline, CDR1 SGHRS and CDR2 YFSETQ. V shed 4 bases and J 4 bases; nucleotides not matched to a gene: 9. The CDR3 region has the DNA TGCGCCAGCAGCAAGAACCAGGGACAGGGATACGAGCAGTACTTC. It is translated as CASSKNQGQGYEQYF.

The CDR3 DNA reads TGTGCCAGCAGTCCGCGGTGGGGGGTGGCTGGGGCCAACGTCCTGACTTTC. Residues: CASSPRWGVAGANVLTF. The chain employs TRBV27 and TRBJ2-6; possibly TRBD2 for D (6 bases). Looked up from germline, CDR1 is MNHEY and CDR2 is SMNVEV (reference sequence). The CDR3 consists of 17 residues. V lost 5 bases to trimming and J lost 2 bases, with 16 bases between them.

The chain combines TRBV7-6 with TRBJ1-1; D is ambiguous. Germline lookup yields CDR1 SGHVS and CDR2 FNYEAQ. The V and J ends lost 5 bases and 1 base respectively, with 8 bases between them. The CDR3 has 13 amino acids. In DNA, the CDR3 is TGTGCCAGCAGCACCACAGCGAACACTGAAGCTTTCTTT. It is translated as CASSTTANTEAFF.

This clone has a handful of counts. The rearrangement joins TRBV5-8 to TRBJ1-1; D remains unclear. CDR1 is SGHTS and CDR2 is YDEGEE in the germline V gene. The V and J ends lost 4 bases and 8 bases respectively, with 21 bases between them. The CDR3 is made up of 15 amino acids. The CDR3 nucleotides read TGTGCCAGCAGCCTCACAGACGGACTCGTGATGGAAGCTTTCTTT. Translation: CASSLTDGLVMEAFF. Based on the CDR3 plus reference TRBV5-8 and TRBJ1-1, the full variable domain is EAGVTQSPTHLIKTRGQQATLRCSPISGHTSVYWYQQALGLGLQFLLWYDEGEERNRGNFPPRFSGRQFPNYSSELNVNALELEDSALYLCASSLTDGLVMEAFFGQGTRLTVV.

The chain joins TRBV5-1 to TRBJ2-3; 8 bases match TRBD1. CDR1 and CDR2 (germline): SGHRS, YFSETQ. With V trimmed by 7 bases and J by 5 bases, 9 bases remained unmatched. This CDR3 region has 14 residues. This CDR3 reads CASAQGAIQDTQYF. The CDR3 region has the DNA TGCGCCAGCGCGCAGGGGGCAATTCAAGATACGCAGTATTTT.

The chain has TRBV19 and TRBJ1-4; D is undetermined. The germline V and J ends were trimmed by 2 bases and 4 bases, with 11 bases remaining between them. From germline, CDR1 is LNHDA and CDR2 SQIVND (reference sequence). The CDR3 contains 15 residues. The CDR3 here is CASSIFPRGNEKLFF. The CDR3 DNA reads as TGTGCCAGTAGTATATTCCCGCGGGGTAATGAAAAACTGTTTTTT.

This chain joins TRBV4-2 and TRBJ2-5; TRBD1 aligns across 7 bases. There are 16 residues in the CDR3. In germline, CDR1 is LGHNA, CDR2 YNFKEQ. Germline trimming cut 0 bases from V and 4 bases from J; bases unmatched to any gene: 8. The chain's CDR3 is CASSQEITGAGETQYF. The CDR3 nucleotides are TGTGCCAGCAGCCAAGAAATAACAGGGGCGGGAGAGACCCAGTACTTC.

In its sample, this clone was seen a few times. The genes are TRBV18 and TRBJ2-3; D is tentatively TRBD1 or TRBD2 (6 bases each). Germline CDR1 reads KGHSH; CDR2 reads LQKENI. The CDR3 consists of 16 residues. The V end was cut by 3 bases, the J end by 1 base, with 14 bases between. CDR3 residues: CASSPPLGGRTDTQYF. The CDR3 nucleotides read TGTGCCAGCTCACCCCCTCTCGGGGGCCGCACAGATACGCAGTATTTT. The full variable domain, its missing parts supplied by reference TRBV18 and TRBJ2-3, is NAGVMQNPRHLVRRRGQEARLRCSPMKGHSHVYWYRQLPEEGLKFMVYLQKENIIDESGMPKERFSAEFPKEGPSILRIQQVVRGDSAAYFCASSPPLGGRTDTQYFGPGTRLTVL.

The rearrangement joins TRBV5-5 to TRBJ1-1; D is ambiguous. The length of the CDR3 is 14 residues. In germline, CDR1 is SGHKS, CDR2 YYEKEE (reference sequence). Trimming left V 8 bases short and J 0 bases short, with 14 bases between. CDR3 DNA: TGTGCCAGTCTACCATCGATCATGAACACTGAAGCTTTCTTT. It codes for CASLPSIMNTEAFF. Variable domain in full (rest from reference TRBV5-5 and TRBJ1-1): DAGVTQSPTHLIKTRGQQVTLRCSPISGHKSVSWYQQVLGQGPQFIFQYYEKEERGRGNFPDRFSARQFPNYSSELNVNALLLGDSALYLCASLPSIMNTEAFFGQGTRLTVV.